These 14 T cell receptor beta chains were all obtained from the same sample, sequenced in a study of T cells after yellow fever vaccination. Each CDR3 protein gets one entry after TCRdb re-called the 5' RACE reads with MiXCR. The sample includes about 58,000 distinct CDR3 sequences, approximately 6.1% of them seen just once. The input for sequencing was PBMCs, either bulk or a sorted T-cell subset (CD4+, CD8+, memory, or dextramer-sorted; not recorded which), taken on the day of the yellow fever booster vaccination. All receptors come from a young man who received the YFV17D yellow fever vaccine.

In this sample, this clonotype turned up a few times. The gene calls are TRBV11-1 and TRBJ2-6; 12 nucleotides match TRBD1. J was trimmed by 4 bases and V by 4 bases; bases with no gene match: 5. The length of the CDR3 is 17 residues. The germline V gene has CDR1 SGHAT and CDR2 FQDESV (reference sequence). The CDR3 loop reads CASSSRDRGPGANVLTF. The CDR3 region has the DNA TGTGCCAGCAGCTCCCGGGACAGGGGGCCGGGGGCCAACGTCCTGACTTTC.

This clonotype was seen a few times. The J gene is TRBJ1-1, the V gene TRBV12-3 or TRBV12-4; D is possibly TRBD1 (6 bases). The germline V and J ends were trimmed by 8 bases and 11 bases, with 27 bases remaining between them. The CDR3 extends over 15 amino acids. The CDR3 loop reads CASGSGTGGGLRAFF. The DNA for the CDR3 is TGTGCCAGCGGATCCGGCACGGGTGGGGGGCTACGGGCTTTCTTT.

The chain combines TRBV4-3 with TRBJ1-2, with a tentative D call TRBD1 (5 bases). V was cut by 0 bases and J by 3 bases, with 14 bases left in between. The germline gives CDR1 LGHNA, CDR2 YSLEER. CDR3 size: 16 residues. The CDR3 bases are TGCGCCAGCAGCCAAGACTCGGGGCCCGTTCACTATGGCTACACCTTC. Translated, it gives CASSQDSGPVHYGYTF.

The chain uses TRBV4-1 and TRBJ2-3, with D possibly TRBD1 on 9 matching bases. The CDR3 spans 23 residues. V was shortened by 1 base and J by 1 base, with 33 bases between the two germline ends. From germline, CDR1 is MGHRA and CDR2 YSYEKL. CDR3 DNA: TGCGCCAGCAGCCAAGGGGAGAGCGGGAGATCCGGGACAGGGAAGGTGGGCACAGATACGCAGTATTTT. Translated: CASSQGESGRSGTGKVGTDTQYF.

The chain is built from TRBV4-1 and TRBJ2-3, with D hard to call. V was pared by 4 bases and J by 0 bases, with 8 bases between. Looked up from germline, CDR1 is MGHRA and CDR2 is YSYEKL. This CDR3 has 14 residues. CDR3 loop: CASSPRYSTDTQYF. The CDR3 nucleotides read TGCGCCAGCAGCCCCCGGTACAGCACAGATACGCAGTATTTT.

The chain is built from TRBV7-9 and TRBJ1-6; the D is unclear. The CDR3 covers 15 residues. V was shortened by 4 bases and J by 10 bases, with 17 bases between the two germline ends. Germline-derived CDR1 and CDR2 are SEHNR and FQNEAQ (reference sequence). CDR3 protein: CASSSVRLGDSPLHF. The CDR3 region has the DNA TGTGCCAGCAGCTCGGTTCGACTAGGCGACTCACCCCTCCACTTT.

This clonotype was seen many times. This chain connects TRBV7-2 to TRBJ2-3, with 8 nucleotides matching TRBD2. The ends lost 1 base at V and 14 bases at J; junction bases unmatched: 14. Germline-derived CDR1 and CDR2 are SGHTA and FQGNSA. The CDR3 length is 15 residues. The CDR3 DNA is TGTGCCAGCAGCTTAGGAGGTAGCGGGGAGCCTGTCGGGTATTTT. It codes for CASSLGGSGEPVGYF.

The V call is TRBV7-3, the J call TRBJ1-1; D uncertain. With 5 bases removed from V and 3 bases from J, the gap between germline ends came to 10 bases. Germline CDR1 and CDR2: SGHTA and FQGTGA. There are 13 residues in the CDR3. CDR3 loop: CASSLPGHTEAFF. Written as DNA, the CDR3 is TGTGCCAGCAGCCTACCCGGGCACACTGAAGCTTTCTTT.

This clonotype showed up many times. V and J are TRBV7-9 and TRBJ2-1; 9 bases are shared with TRBD2. This CDR3 region has 15 residues. Germline assignment: CDR1 SEHNR and CDR2 FQNEAQ (reference sequence). With V trimmed by 3 bases and J by 6 bases, 6 bases remained unmatched. CDR3 sequence: CASSFVGGGANEQFF. The CDR3 nucleotides are TGTGCCAGCAGCTTTGTAGGCGGGGGGGCCAATGAGCAGTTCTTC.

This clonotype was detected many times. The J gene is TRBJ2-2, the V gene TRBV6-5; D remains ambiguous. The ends were cut back, 0 bases at V and 7 bases at J, with 3 bases in the middle. Germline V gene lookup returns CDR1 MNHEY and CDR2 SVGAGI. The CDR3 length is 12 residues. CDR3 nucleotides: TGTGCCAGCAGTTACTCGGGCGGGGAGCTGTTTTTT. Its protein product is CASSYSGGELFF.

The sample holds many counts of this clonotype. The chain links TRBV20-1 to TRBJ1-1; D may be TRBD1 (6 bases). Trimming left V 7 bases short and J 4 bases short, with 16 bases between. Germline V gives CDR1 DFQATT, CDR2 SNEGSKA (reference sequence). This CDR3 is 13 amino acids long. CDR3 loop: CSVPVRGGTEAFF. In DNA, the CDR3 is TGCAGTGTTCCGGTCAGGGGCGGCACTGAAGCTTTCTTT.

The sample holds many counts of this clonotype. V usage is TRBV27 and J usage is TRBJ2-7; possible D gene TRBD1, 6 bases. Germline loops: CDR1 MNHEY, CDR2 SMNVEV (reference sequence). CDR3 length: 13 residues. Between the trimmed V and J ends, which lost 5 bases and 3 bases, there was a span of 11 bases. The CDR3 protein is CASSPGQNYEQYF. The CDR3 bases are TGTGCCAGCAGTCCCGGACAGAACTACGAGCAGTACTTC.

This clonotype was counted many times. For the CDR3, the DNA is TGTGCCAGCAGCAACCCAGGGGAAAGGCGGCCCCAGCATTTT. This sequence encodes CASSNPGERRPQHF. The chain combines TRBV7-9 with TRBJ1-5; perhaps TRBD1 as D (6 bases). The CDR3 length is 14 residues. V was cut by 5 bases and J by 9 bases, with 17 bases left in between. CDR1 and CDR2 from the germline V gene are SEHNR and FQNEAQ (reference sequence).

This clonotype has a count of ten or more. V is TRBV12-3 or TRBV12-4 and J is TRBJ2-3; D possibly corresponds to TRBD1 (5 bases). Trimming took off 4 bases at V and 2 bases at J, with 13 bases between the two ends. This CDR3 is built from 15 residues. The CDR3 coding sequence is TGTGCCAGCAGTTCTCCAGGGTCGTCCACAGATACGCAGTATTTT. Residues: CASSSPGSSTDTQYF.